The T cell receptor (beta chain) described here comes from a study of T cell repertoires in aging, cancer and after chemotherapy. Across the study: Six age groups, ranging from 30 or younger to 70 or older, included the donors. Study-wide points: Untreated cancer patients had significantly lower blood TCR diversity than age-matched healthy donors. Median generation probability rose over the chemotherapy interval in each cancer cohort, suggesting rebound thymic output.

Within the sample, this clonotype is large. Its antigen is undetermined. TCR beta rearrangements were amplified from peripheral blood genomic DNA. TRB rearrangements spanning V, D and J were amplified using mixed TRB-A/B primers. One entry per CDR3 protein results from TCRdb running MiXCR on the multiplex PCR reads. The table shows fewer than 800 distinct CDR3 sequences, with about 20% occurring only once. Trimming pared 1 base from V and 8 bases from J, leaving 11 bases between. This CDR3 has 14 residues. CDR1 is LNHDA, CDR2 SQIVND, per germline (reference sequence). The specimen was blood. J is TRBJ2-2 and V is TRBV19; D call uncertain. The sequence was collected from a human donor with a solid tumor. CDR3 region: CASSIAELGGELFF. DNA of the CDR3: TGTGCCAGTAGTATAGCCGAATTAGGGGGGGAGCTGTTTTTT.